Shown below are 3 T cell receptor beta chains from a single sample sequenced in a study of T cell responses to AZD1222 COVID-19 vaccine. Method: immunoSEQ multiplex PCR; TCRdb's copy keeps in-frame clones and lacks some. Among more than 65,000 clones, around four fifths were seen once, and the ten largest hold approximately 23%. The starting material was peripheral blood, obtained 28 days after the second AZD1222 dose. Receptors originate from an adult who received the AZD1222 COVID-19 vaccine.

Only one count was recorded for this clone. V is TRBV7-8 and J is TRBJ1-1, with D uncertain. The CDR3 extends over 12 amino acids. Germline V gene data show CDR1 as SGHVS and CDR2 as FQNEAQ. The V and J ends lost 6 bases and 2 bases respectively, with 7 bases between them. The CDR3 DNA reads TGTGCCAGCAGTTATGCTAACACTGAAGCTTTCTTT. It codes for CASSYANTEAFF.

This clone has a handful of counts. V usage is TRBV2 and J usage is TRBJ2-1; 7 bases map to TRBD2. This CDR3 region has 15 residues. Trimming took 5 bases from V and 7 from J; bases not matched to a gene: 11. In germline, CDR1 is SNHLY, CDR2 FYNNEI. DNA of the CDR3: TGTGCCAGCAGTCCGACTAGCCACGGTGGGAATGAGCAGTTCTTC. Its translation is CASSPTSHGGNEQFF.

This chain joins TRBV3-1 (or the pseudogene TRBV3-2) and TRBJ1-2; possible D gene TRBD1, 5 bases. The CDR3 consists of 14 residues. The germline V gene has CDR1 LGHDT and CDR2 YNNKEL (reference sequence). V was shortened by 2 bases and J by 3 bases, with 10 bases between the two germline ends. The CDR3 region has the DNA TGTGCCAGCAGCCAACCAGGGAGGCACTATGGCTACACCTTC. Its protein product is CASSQPGRHYGYTF.